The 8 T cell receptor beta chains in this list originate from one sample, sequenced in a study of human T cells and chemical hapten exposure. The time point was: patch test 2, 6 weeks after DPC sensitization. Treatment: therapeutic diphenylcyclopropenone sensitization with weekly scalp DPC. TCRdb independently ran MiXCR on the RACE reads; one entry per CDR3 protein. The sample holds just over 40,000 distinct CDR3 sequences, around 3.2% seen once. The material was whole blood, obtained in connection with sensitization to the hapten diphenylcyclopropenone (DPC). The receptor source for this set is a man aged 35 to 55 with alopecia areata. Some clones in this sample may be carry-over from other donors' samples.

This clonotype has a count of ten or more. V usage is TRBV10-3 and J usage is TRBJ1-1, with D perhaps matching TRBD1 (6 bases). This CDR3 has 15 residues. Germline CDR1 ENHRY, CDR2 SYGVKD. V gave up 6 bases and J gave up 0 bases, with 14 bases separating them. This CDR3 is CAISKGQSLNTEAFF. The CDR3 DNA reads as TGTGCCATCAGCAAAGGACAGTCTTTGAACACTGAAGCTTTCTTT.

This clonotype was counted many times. CDR3 amino acids: CASSRVAASTDTQYF. CDR3 DNA sequence: TGTGCCAGCAGCCGTGTGGCGGCTAGCACAGATACGCAGTATTTT. The rearrangement joins TRBV7-3 to TRBJ2-3; no firm D call. This CDR3 contains 15 residues. CDR1 SGHTA and CDR2 FQGTGA come from the germline V gene. The germline V and J ends were trimmed by 5 bases and 0 bases, with 12 bases remaining between them.

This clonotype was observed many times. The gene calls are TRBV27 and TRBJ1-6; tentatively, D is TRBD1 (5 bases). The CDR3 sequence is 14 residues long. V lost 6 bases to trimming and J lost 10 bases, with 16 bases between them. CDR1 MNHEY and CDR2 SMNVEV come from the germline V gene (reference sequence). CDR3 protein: CASSLQVLLSPLHF. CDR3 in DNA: TGTGCCAGCAGCCTACAGGTGCTTCTCTCACCCCTCCACTTT.

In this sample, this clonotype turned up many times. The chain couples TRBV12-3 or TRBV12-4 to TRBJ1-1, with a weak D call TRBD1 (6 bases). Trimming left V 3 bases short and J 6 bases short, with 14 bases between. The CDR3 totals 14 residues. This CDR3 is CASSLSQGRPEAFF. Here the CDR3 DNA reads TGTGCCAGCAGTTTGTCTCAGGGGCGCCCTGAAGCTTTCTTT.

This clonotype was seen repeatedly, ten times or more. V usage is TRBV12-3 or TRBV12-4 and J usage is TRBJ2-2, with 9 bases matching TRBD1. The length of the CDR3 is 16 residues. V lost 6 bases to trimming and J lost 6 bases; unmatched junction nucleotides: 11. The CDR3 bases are TGTGCCAGCAGCCTGGGACAGGGTGTATGGGCCGGGGAGCTGTTTTTT. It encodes CASSLGQGVWAGELFF.

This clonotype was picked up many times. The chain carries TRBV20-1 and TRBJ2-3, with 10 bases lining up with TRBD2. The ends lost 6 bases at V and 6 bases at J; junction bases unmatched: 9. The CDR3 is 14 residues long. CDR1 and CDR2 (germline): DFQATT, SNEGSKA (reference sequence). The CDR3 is CSACTSGKGDTQYF. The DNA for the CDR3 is TGCAGTGCCTGTACTAGCGGGAAAGGGGATACGCAGTATTTT.

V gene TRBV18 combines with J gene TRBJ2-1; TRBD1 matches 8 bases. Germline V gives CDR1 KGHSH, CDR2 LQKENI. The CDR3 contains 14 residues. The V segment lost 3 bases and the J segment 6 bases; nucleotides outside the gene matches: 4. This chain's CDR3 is CASSPGQDSNEQFF. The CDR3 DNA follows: TGTGCCAGCTCACCGGGACAGGATTCCAATGAGCAGTTCTTC.

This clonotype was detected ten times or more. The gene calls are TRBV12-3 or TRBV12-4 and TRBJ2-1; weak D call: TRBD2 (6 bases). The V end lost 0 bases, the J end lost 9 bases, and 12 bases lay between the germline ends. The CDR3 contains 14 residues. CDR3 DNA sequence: TGTGCCAGCAGTTTAGCGGGGGGTTCAATTGAGCAGTTCTTC. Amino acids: CASSLAGGSIEQFF.